Presented here are 13 T cell receptor beta chains from one specimen sequenced in a study of blood T cell repertoires in COVID-19 (dated by TCRdb to 2020 to 2021). Preparation of the library involved the immunoSEQ multiplex PCR assay. Held by TCRdb, this immuneACCESS table contains in-frame sequences only and omits some clones. Under half of the omission traces to an unresolved V gene where checked; the cause of the rest is unknown. The sample profile shows some 250,000 clones; roughly 89% of them were found once. The ten largest make up around 4.2% of the sample. Material: PBMCs or T cells enriched from blood (not recorded which). The source of these receptors is a woman aged 25 to 39 with acute COVID-19.

This chain uses TRBV7-6 with TRBJ1-1; 7 bases map to TRBD1. Germline lookup yields CDR1 SGHVS and CDR2 FNYEAQ. Losses at the gene ends were 5 bases for V and 5 bases for J; bases not matched to a gene: 8. CDR3 length: 14 residues. Here the CDR3 reads CASSNQGERTEAFF. CDR3 bases: TGTGCCAGCAGCAATCAGGGGGAAAGGACTGAAGCTTTCTTT.

The count of this clone is one. V is TRBV19 and J is TRBJ1-1; D possibly corresponds to TRBD1 (6 bases). The CDR3 totals 13 residues. From germline, CDR1 is LNHDA and CDR2 SQIVND (reference sequence). V lost 5 bases and J lost 1, with 8 bases in between. Here the CDR3 DNA reads TGTGCCAGTAGTGCGACAGGGAACACTGAAGCTTTCTTT. Amino acid sequence: CASSATGNTEAFF.

This clone was seen a few times. V is TRBV29-1 and J is TRBJ1-4, with 9 positions matching TRBD1. The CDR3 is made up of 13 amino acids. The V gene's germline CDR1 is SQVTM and CDR2 ANQGSEA. With V trimmed by 4 bases and J by 6 bases, 3 bases remained unmatched. This CDR3 is CSVVGTGYEKLFF. As DNA, the CDR3 is TGCAGCGTTGTGGGGACAGGGTATGAAAAACTGTTTTTT.

In its sample, this clone was seen once. The rearrangement joins TRBV29-1 to TRBJ2-5, with D uncertain. V was pared by 2 bases and J by 5 bases, with 9 bases between. The CDR3 is 12 residues long. Germline CDR1 is SQVTM and CDR2 is ANQGSEA. The CDR3: CSVESGGETQYF. CDR3 nucleotides: TGCAGCGTTGAATCGGGTGGGGAGACCCAGTACTTC. The full variable domain, rest sourced from reference TRBV29-1 and TRBJ2-5, is SAVISQKPSRDICQRGTSLTIQCQVDSQVTMMFWYRQQPGQSLTLIATANQGSEATYESGFVIDKFPISRPNLTFSTLTVSNMSPEDSSIYLCSVESGGETQYFGPGTRLLVL.

This clone was found once. The V call is TRBV29-1, the J call TRBJ2-7; D may be TRBD2 (6 bases). This CDR3 contains 12 residues. CDR1 and CDR2 (germline): SQVTM, ANQGSEA. V was clipped by 5 bases and J by 5 bases, with 13 bases between them. This CDR3 is CSVMEGVDEQYF. The CDR3 DNA is TGCAGCGTTATGGAGGGCGTAGACGAGCAGTACTTC.

The rearrangement joins TRBV2 to TRBJ1-5, with 7 bases fitting TRBD1. Germline CDR1 is SNHLY and CDR2 is FYNNEI. With 8 bases clipped from V and 3 bases from J, the junction kept 10 bases outside the gene matches. CDR3 length equals 15 residues. The CDR3 DNA reads TGTGCCAGCGTTCGGGACAGCGGGCACAATCAGCCCCAGCATTTT. It codes for CASVRDSGHNQPQHF.

V and J are TRBV6-5 and TRBJ2-7, with 9 bases that match TRBD1. The junction had 5 bases not matched to a gene; V was cut back by 8 bases and J by 3 bases. This CDR3 has 13 amino acids. Germline loops: CDR1 MNHEY, CDR2 SVGAGI. CDR3 sequence (DNA): TGTGCCAGCCGGGACAGGGCTTACTACGAGCAGTACTTC. The encoded protein is CASRDRAYYEQYF.

The chain carries TRBV3-1 (or the pseudogene TRBV3-2) and TRBJ2-3, with D tentatively TRBD2 (5 bases). Germline CDR1 LGHDT, CDR2 YNNKEL (reference sequence). The CDR3 loop spans 15 amino acids. Trimming took 0 bases from V and 3 from J, leaving 10 bases between them. The CDR3 DNA follows: TGTGCCAGCAGCCAAGATGAGGGTTTGACAGATACGCAGTATTTT. Translated: CASSQDEGLTDTQYF.

CDR3 in DNA: TGTGCCAGCAGCCAAAGTCTAAGGCAGGTCGACGAGCAGTACTTC. The encoded protein is CASSQSLRQVDEQYF. The chain has TRBV4-2 and TRBJ2-7; D call uncertain. Germline values: CDR1 LGHNA, CDR2 YNFKEQ. The V end was cut by 2 bases, the J end by 5 bases, with 16 bases between. This CDR3 has 15 residues.

This rearrangement joins TRBV11-2 to TRBJ1-4; 10 bases map to TRBD1. Germline lookup yields CDR1 SGHAT and CDR2 FQNNGV. CDR3 length equals 15 residues. Losses at the gene ends were 4 bases for V and 8 bases for J; bases not matched to a gene: 7. In DNA, the CDR3 is TGTGCCAGCAGCTCAGGACAGGGGGAAGAAGAAAAACTGTTTTTT. It codes for CASSSGQGEEEKLFF.

The V gene is TRBV7-7, the J gene TRBJ2-3; 7 positions agree with TRBD1. CDR3 length: 17 residues. From germline, CDR1 is SSHAT and CDR2 FNYEAQ (reference sequence). The V gene end was trimmed by 5 bases and the J gene end by 3 bases; junction bases not matched to a gene: 14. Here the CDR3 reads CASSPGPWGQMTDTQYF. In DNA form, the CDR3 reads TGTGCCAGCAGCCCCGGCCCGTGGGGACAGATGACAGATACGCAGTATTTT. Looking up the rest from reference TRBV7-7 and TRBJ2-3 gives the full variable domain: GAGVSQSPRYKVTKRGQDVTLRCDPISSHATLYWYQQALGQGPEFLTYFNYEAQPDKSGLPSDRFSAERPEGSISTLTIQRTEQRDSAMYRCASSPGPWGQMTDTQYFGPGTRLTVL.

The chain uses TRBV14 and TRBJ2-1; 9 nucleotides agree with TRBD1. The germline CDR1 and CDR2 sequences are SGHDN and FVKESK. The CDR3 has 18 amino acids. V lost 4 bases to trimming and J lost 9 bases; unmatched junction nucleotides: 19. The CDR3 region is CASSPRGQGLAHDSEQFF. The CDR3 DNA is TGTGCCAGCAGCCCCCGGGGACAGGGTCTTGCGCACGATAGTGAGCAGTTCTTC.

The chain couples TRBV15 to TRBJ1-4, with D uncertain. CDR1 and CDR2 from the germline V gene are LNHNV and YYDKDF (reference sequence). This CDR3 is 13 amino acids long. Trimming stripped 0 bases from V and 5 bases from J, with 4 bases between. The CDR3 DNA reads as TGTGCCACCAGCAGAGATCCAAATGAAAAACTGTTTTTT. This translates into CATSRDPNEKLFF.